These 10 T cell receptor beta chains originate from one sample sequenced in a study of T cell repertoires in cytomegalovirus infection. These TCRs are of unknown antigen specificity. TCRdb re-analysed the reads in MiXCR, keeping a single row per CDR3 protein. The table includes fewer than 1,000,000 distinct CDR3 sequences, around 30% detected once. The source material was cultured CD8+ T cells from PBMCs, sampled from culture after CMV antigen stimulation. All receptors come from a human donor in good health (CMV status not recorded). Some clones in this sample may be carry-over from other donors' samples.

The chain joins TRBV7-2 to TRBJ2-1, with D unclear. Trimming cost V 4 bases and J 10 bases, with 14 bases left between them. The CDR3 spans 13 residues. Germline lookup yields CDR1 SGHTA and CDR2 FQGNSA. The chain's CDR3 is CASSSPPFLEQFF. The DNA for the CDR3 is TGTGCCAGCAGCTCCCCGCCATTCCTGGAGCAGTTCTTC. The whole variable domain, filled in from reference TRBV7-2 and TRBJ2-1, reads GAGVSQSPSNKVTEKGKDVELRCDPISGHTALYWYRQSLGQGLEFLIYFQGNSAPDKSGLPSDRFSAERTGGSVSTLTIQRTQQEDSAVYLCASSSPPFLEQFFGPGTRLTVL.

This clonotype showed up just a few times. The chain employs TRBV9 and TRBJ2-1; D unresolved. The CDR3 totals 15 residues. CDR1 and CDR2 (germline): SGDLS, YYNGEE. V was pared by 3 bases and J by 0 bases, with 10 bases between. CDR3 residues: CASSGALSSYNEQFF. CDR3 sequence (DNA): TGTGCCAGCAGCGGCGCCCTAAGCTCCTACAATGAGCAGTTCTTC.

The V gene is TRBV11-2, the J gene TRBJ2-5; 15 bases align to TRBD2. The length of the CDR3 is 16 residues. Losses at the gene ends were 5 bases for V and 5 bases for J; bases not matched to a gene: 6. Germline CDR1 and CDR2: SGHAT and FQNNGV. This CDR3 reads CASSTRTSGGGETQYF. The DNA for the CDR3 is TGTGCCAGCAGCACCCGGACTAGCGGGGGGGGCGAGACCCAGTACTTC.

This clonotype came up once. The gene calls are TRBV15 and TRBJ2-3; D remains unclear. The germline V and J ends were trimmed by 1 base and 1 base, with 12 bases remaining between them. Germline V CDR1 and CDR2: LNHNV, YYDKDF (reference sequence). This CDR3 region has 16 residues. The CDR3 region is CATSRAGKDGTDTQYF. In DNA form, the CDR3 reads TGTGCCACCAGCAGAGCCGGTAAGGACGGCACAGATACGCAGTATTTT.

The gene calls are TRBV10-2 and TRBJ2-3, with 7 bases fitting TRBD2. Germline CDR1 is WSHSY and CDR2 is SAAADI. This CDR3 contains 17 residues. V dropped 0 bases and J dropped 6; count of bases not matched to a gene: 12. DNA for the CDR3: TGCGCCAGCAGTGAGTCGACCCCCCGGGCGGGGGAGGATACGCAGTATTTT. Protein sequence: CASSESTPRAGEDTQYF.

This clonotype was found many times. The rearrangement joins TRBV7-9 to TRBJ2-7; a weak D match, TRBD1 (5 bases). CDR1 and CDR2 (germline): SEHNR, FQNEAQ (reference sequence). The CDR3 is made up of 16 amino acids. V was clipped by 4 bases and J by 0 bases, with 16 bases between them. The CDR3 DNA reads as TGTGCCAGCAGCTCCCCCACAGGTGTTGGCTCCTACGAGCAGTACTTC. Translation gives CASSSPTGVGSYEQYF.

In this sample, this clonotype turned up a few times. V and J are TRBV4-1 and TRBJ2-3; D gene ambiguous. V shed 1 base and J shed 2 bases, with 7 bases lying between them. Germline assignment: CDR1 MGHRA and CDR2 YSYEKL. This CDR3 comprises 14 residues. CDR3 in DNA: TGCGCCAGCAGCCAAGGATTGCTCACAGATACGCAGTATTTT. Its protein is CASSQGLLTDTQYF.

The rearrangement joins TRBV6-1 to TRBJ2-5, with D unclear. The germline V and J ends were trimmed by 2 bases and 7 bases, with 11 bases remaining between them. CDR3 length: 13 residues. Germline CDR1 MNHNS, CDR2 SASEGT. The DNA of the CDR3 is TGTGCCAGCAGTGAACCGGCGGTTGGGACCCAGTACTTC. As protein: CASSEPAVGTQYF.

This clonotype was seen at least ten times. The genes are TRBV6-2 or TRBV6-3 and TRBJ2-5, with 7 bases lining up with TRBD2. The CDR3 extends over 14 amino acids. The V gene end was trimmed by 6 bases and the J gene end by 5 bases; junction bases not matched to a gene: 9. Germline assignment: CDR1 MNHEY and CDR2 SVGEGT. CDR3 in DNA: TGTGCCAGCAGCGGGACTACAATATGGGAGACCCAGTACTTC. Its translation is CASSGTTIWETQYF.

This clonotype was seen a few times. CDR3 nucleotide sequence: TGTGCCAGCACAAGGGGGGGTTACGAGCAGTACTTC. Its translation: CASTRGGYEQYF. The chain uses TRBV7-9 and TRBJ2-7; D perhaps matches TRBD2 (7 bases). This CDR3 is 12 amino acids long. The germline V and J ends were trimmed by 7 bases and 4 bases, with 11 bases remaining between them. Germline V gene lookup returns CDR1 SEHNR and CDR2 FQNEAQ (reference sequence).